This T cell receptor beta chain was identified during a study of identical twins (dated by TCRdb to about 2016). Context from the whole study: The study deep-sequenced TCR alpha and beta repertoires from monozygotic twins, unrelated adults of various ages and cord blood to test whether fetal clonotypes persist. To rule out contamination, the twin experiments were replicated at different times with different library preparation protocols. The research as a whole found: Abundant cord blood beta clonotypes had fewer insertions, young adult naive repertoires showed a similar but weaker trend, and memory repertoires showed no such trend. Because the same donors could not be followed over many years, the conclusions depended on cross-sectional statistical analysis. In beta out-of-frame sequences, excess twin sharing was weaker, because having fewer shared sequences lowered the signal-to-noise ratio. Compared with coincidental sharing between unrelated individuals, an excess of low generation-probability sequences was observed among out-of-frame TCR alpha sequences shared between twins. Out-of-frame TCR alpha sharing in monozygotic twins was systematically underestimated by recombination models, whereas sharing between unrelated individuals was in agreement with the recombination models. Zero-insertion analyses could be partly confounded by invariant T cells such as MAIT and iNKT, although diverse VJ usage argued against such confounding for most clonotypes.

The CDR3 starts with the cysteine, ends with the phenylalanine, and has 12 residues. This entry keeps only the CDR3 DNA: 36 bases, framed from base 1. Taken from the germline V gene (reference sequence), the CDR1 and CDR2 loops are LGHDT and YNNKEL. V drops 3 bases and J drops 4 bases, leaving 7 bases in between. For this clonotype: Its antigen has not been determined. Nothing much larger sits one base from this clone, and base qualities are not available.

Library construction relied on 5' RACE. Sequenced on an Illumina HiSeq 2000. A universal primer binding site was introduced by template switching, and a unique molecular identifier was present in the final cDNA, enabling accurate counting of TCR cDNA molecules. Specific primers in the conserved constant-segment region were used to synthesize first-strand cDNA for TCR alpha and beta chains. To control for contamination, each cDNA library was double barcoded with a SMART-Mk sample barcode plus Illumina barcodes. Two successive PCR steps introduced TruSeq adapter sequences along with Illumina sample barcodes. TCR alpha and beta cDNA libraries were sequenced on the Illumina HiSeq platform with custom primers. The authors processed their data as follows. Unique molecular identifiers were extracted from raw reads with MiGEC, and CDR3 positions were determined with MiXCR. Recombination models were inferred per individual with the repgenHMM and IGoR tools using an EM algorithm. Shared clonotypes were analyzed with the tcR package in R, and sharing was normalized by the product of cloneset sizes. To study raw recombination without the effects of thymic and clonal selection, out-of-frame nonproductive sequences were analyzed. TCRdb redid the processing of the public reads, applying fastp at Q25 and MiXCR, and retained in-frame beta chains. Each entry merges the rows of one CDR3 protein and shows their most common DNA and genes. What appears here as the V and J calls and clone size reflects TCRdb's work, not the paper's. The sample data list fewer than 500,000 distinct CDR3 sequences, and 20% to 25% of these were observed just once. The top ten hold about 2.7% of the sample.

Only healthy Caucasian donors were included. Three pairs of female monozygotic twins, all aged about 18 to 29 years, were included in the twin cohort. CD4+ and CD8+ T cell populations were isolated with positive isolation kits from Invitrogen. These same data were also listed under a study on T cells expressing NK-cell markers. In that second paper, the authors write: Three sorted T-cell subsets (CD3+CD56+NKG2C+, CD3+CD56+NKG2C- and CD3+CD56-NKG2C+) from under 10 donors had their TCR beta-chain repertoires profiled. Among the eight sequenced donors, seven were HCMV-seropositive and one was HCMV-seronegative. To restrict sorting to alphabetaTCR-expressing T cells, an anti-gammadeltaTCR antibody was added in several experiments. In 5 to 7 donors, the dominant CD3+CD56+NKG2C+ clonotypes ranked among the top 10 CD8+ clonotypes, making up about 1.0-7.5% of CD8+ T cells. Those dominant clonotypes were again the most abundant among CD3+CD56-NKG2C+ cells in four donors, at 28.3-60.1%. Whether the expanded NKG2C-expressing T cell clones were specific for HCMV antigens was left unclear. All eight donors whose samples were sequenced were randomly selected healthy volunteers, three of them men and five women. HCMV-specific IgG was detected in serum with a commercial ELISA kit to determine HCMV serostatus. MIGEC handled demultiplexing of the reads and grouping by UMI, while MiTCR was used to assemble and quantify clonotypes. Only TCR cDNA sequences supported by at least two reads were kept to exclude erroneous sequences. Downstream repertoire analysis used the tcR package, and clonotypes were matched across fractions by CDR3 nucleotide sequence plus V segment. VDJmatch was used to annotate antigen specificity against VDJdb, with one amino acid substitution in CDR3 permitted.

This clonotype was sampled from a young woman in good health. The sequenced sample consisted of CD4+ T cells sorted from blood. The chain couples TRBV3-1 to TRBJ2-7; no D gene can be assigned with confidence. The CDR3 protein is CASSQSEYEQYF. The sequenced DNA: TGTGCCAGCAGCCAGAGTGAGTACGAGCAGTACTTC.